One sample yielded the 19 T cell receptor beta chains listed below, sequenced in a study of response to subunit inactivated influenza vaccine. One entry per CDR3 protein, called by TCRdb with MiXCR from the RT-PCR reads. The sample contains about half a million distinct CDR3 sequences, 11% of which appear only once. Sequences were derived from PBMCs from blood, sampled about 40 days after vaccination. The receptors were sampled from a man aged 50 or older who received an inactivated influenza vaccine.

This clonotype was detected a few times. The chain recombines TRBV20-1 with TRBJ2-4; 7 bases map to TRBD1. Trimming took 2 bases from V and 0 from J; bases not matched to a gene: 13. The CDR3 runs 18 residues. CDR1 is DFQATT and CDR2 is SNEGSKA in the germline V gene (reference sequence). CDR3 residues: CSARYIEGAPLAKNIQYF. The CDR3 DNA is TGCAGTGCTAGATATATAGAGGGGGCACCCCTAGCCAAAAACATTCAGTACTTC.

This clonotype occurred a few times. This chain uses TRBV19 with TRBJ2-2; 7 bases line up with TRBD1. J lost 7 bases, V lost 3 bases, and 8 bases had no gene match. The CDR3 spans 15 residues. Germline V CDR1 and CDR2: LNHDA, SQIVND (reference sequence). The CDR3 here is CASSIAQGRFGELFF. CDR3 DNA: TGTGCCAGTAGTATCGCACAGGGGCGGTTCGGGGAGCTGTTTTTT.

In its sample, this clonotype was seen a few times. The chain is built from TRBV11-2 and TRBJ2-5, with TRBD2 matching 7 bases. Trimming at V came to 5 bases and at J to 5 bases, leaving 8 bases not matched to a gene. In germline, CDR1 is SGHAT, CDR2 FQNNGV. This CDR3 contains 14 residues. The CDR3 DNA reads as TGTGCCAGCAGCCTCCCGGGACTAACGGAGACCCAGTACTTC. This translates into CASSLPGLTETQYF.

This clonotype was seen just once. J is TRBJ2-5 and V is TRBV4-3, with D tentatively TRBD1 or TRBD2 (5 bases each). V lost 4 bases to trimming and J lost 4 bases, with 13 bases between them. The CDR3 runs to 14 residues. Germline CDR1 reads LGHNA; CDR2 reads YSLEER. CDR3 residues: CASSPGPPGETQYF. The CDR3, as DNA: TGCGCCAGCAGCCCGGGACCCCCTGGAGAGACCCAGTACTTC.

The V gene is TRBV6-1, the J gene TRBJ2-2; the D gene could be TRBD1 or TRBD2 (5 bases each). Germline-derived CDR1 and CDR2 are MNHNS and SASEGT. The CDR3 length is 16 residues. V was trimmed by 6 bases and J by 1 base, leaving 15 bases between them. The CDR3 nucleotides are TGTGCCAGCAGGAGGGGAGCAGGGTTGAACACCGGGGAGCTGTTTTTT. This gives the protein CASRRGAGLNTGELFF.

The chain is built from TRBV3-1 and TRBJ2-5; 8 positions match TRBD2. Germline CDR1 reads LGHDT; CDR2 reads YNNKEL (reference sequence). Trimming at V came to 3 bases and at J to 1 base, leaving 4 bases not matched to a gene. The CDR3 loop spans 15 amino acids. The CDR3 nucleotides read TGTGCCAGCAGCCAGGTCGGACTAGCCCAAGAGACCCAGTACTTC. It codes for CASSQVGLAQETQYF.

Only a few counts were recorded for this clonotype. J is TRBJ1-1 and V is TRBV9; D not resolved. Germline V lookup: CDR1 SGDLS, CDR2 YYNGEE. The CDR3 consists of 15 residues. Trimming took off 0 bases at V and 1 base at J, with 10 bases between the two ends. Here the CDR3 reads CASSVEDFGNTEAFF. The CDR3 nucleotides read TGTGCCAGCAGCGTAGAAGATTTCGGGAACACTGAAGCTTTCTTT.

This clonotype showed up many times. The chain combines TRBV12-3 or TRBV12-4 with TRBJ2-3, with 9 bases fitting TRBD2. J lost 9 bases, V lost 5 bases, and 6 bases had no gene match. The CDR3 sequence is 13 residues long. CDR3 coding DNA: TGTGCCAGCAGTCTACCGCTAGCGGGGACGCAGTATTTT. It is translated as CASSLPLAGTQYF.

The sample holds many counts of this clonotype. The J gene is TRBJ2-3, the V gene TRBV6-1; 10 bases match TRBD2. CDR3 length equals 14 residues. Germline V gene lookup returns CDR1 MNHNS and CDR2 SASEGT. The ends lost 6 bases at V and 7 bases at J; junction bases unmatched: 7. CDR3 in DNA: TGTGCCAGCAGCCTAGCGGGAGAAGGACATACGCAGTATTTT. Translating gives CASSLAGEGHTQYF.

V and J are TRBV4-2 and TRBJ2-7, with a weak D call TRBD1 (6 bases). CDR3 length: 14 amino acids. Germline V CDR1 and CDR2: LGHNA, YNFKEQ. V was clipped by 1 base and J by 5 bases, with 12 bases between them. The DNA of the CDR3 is TGTGCCAGCAGCCAAGCACAGGGTCCACACGAGCAGTACTTC. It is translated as CASSQAQGPHEQYF.

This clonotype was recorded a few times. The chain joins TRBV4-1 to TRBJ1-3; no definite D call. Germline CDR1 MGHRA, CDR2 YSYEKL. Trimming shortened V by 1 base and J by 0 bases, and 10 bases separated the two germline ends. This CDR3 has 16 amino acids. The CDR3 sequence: CASSQVGQISGNTIYF. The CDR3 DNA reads TGCGCCAGCAGCCAAGTTGGTCAGATCTCTGGAAACACCATATATTTT.

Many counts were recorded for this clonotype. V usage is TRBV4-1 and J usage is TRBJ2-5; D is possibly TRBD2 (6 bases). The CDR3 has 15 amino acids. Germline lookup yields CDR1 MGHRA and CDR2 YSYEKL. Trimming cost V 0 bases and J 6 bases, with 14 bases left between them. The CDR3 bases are TGCGCCAGCAGCCAAGATTCTAATAGCGGAAAGACCCAGTACTTC. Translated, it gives CASSQDSNSGKTQYF.

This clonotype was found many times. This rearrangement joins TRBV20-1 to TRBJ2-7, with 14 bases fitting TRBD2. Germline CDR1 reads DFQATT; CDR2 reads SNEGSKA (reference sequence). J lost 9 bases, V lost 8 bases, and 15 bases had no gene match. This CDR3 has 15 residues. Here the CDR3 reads CSPLAGTSGSVGQYF. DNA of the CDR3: TGCAGTCCACTTGCGGGGACTAGCGGGAGCGTAGGGCAGTACTTC.

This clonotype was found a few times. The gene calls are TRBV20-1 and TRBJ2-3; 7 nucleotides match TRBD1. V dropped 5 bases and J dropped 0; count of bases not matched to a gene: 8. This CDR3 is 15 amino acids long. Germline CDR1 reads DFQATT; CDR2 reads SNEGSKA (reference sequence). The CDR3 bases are TGCAGTGCTGGAGCGACAGGGTCTAGCACAGATACGCAGTATTTT. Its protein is CSAGATGSSTDTQYF.

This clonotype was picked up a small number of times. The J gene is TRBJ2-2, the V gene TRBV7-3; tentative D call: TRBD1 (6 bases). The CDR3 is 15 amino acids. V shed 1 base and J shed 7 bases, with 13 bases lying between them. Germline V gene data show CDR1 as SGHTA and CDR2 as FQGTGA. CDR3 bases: TGTGCCAGCAGCTTAAATGGGGACACCATCGGGGAGCTGTTTTTT. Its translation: CASSLNGDTIGELFF. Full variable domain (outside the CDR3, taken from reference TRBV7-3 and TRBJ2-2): GAGVSQTPSNKVTEKGKYVELRCDPISGHTALYWYRQSLGQGPEFLIYFQGTGAADDSGLPNDRFFAVRPEGSVSTLKIQRTERGDSAVYLCASSLNGDTIGELFFGEGSRLTVL.

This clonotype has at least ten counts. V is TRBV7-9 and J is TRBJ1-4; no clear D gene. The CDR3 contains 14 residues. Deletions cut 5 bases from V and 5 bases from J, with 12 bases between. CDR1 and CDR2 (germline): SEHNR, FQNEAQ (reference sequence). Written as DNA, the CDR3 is TGTGCCAGCAGCCTTCATGGCGAGAATGAAAAACTGTTTTTT. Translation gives CASSLHGENEKLFF. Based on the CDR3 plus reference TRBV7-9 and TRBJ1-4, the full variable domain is DTGVSQNPRHKITKRGQNVTFRCDPISEHNRLYWYRQTLGQGPEFLTYFQNEAQLEKSRLLSDRFSAERPKGSFSTLEIQRTEQGDSAMYLCASSLHGENEKLFFGSGTQLSVL.

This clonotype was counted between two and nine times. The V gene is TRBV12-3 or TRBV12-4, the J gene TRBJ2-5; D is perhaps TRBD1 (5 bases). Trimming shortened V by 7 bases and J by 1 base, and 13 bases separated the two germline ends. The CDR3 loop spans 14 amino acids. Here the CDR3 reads CASILDSPQETQYF. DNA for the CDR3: TGTGCCAGCATTCTTGACAGCCCCCAAGAGACCCAGTACTTC.

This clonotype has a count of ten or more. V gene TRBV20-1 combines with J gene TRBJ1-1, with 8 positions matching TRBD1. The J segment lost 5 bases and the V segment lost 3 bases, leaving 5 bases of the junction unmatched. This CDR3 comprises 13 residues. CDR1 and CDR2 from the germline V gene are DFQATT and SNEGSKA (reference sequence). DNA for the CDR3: TGCAGTGCTAGGGACAGGGCGAAAACTGAAGCTTTCTTT. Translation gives CSARDRAKTEAFF.

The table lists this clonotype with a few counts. CDR3 region: CASSRGGLNTEAFF. The DNA for the CDR3 is TGTGCCAGCAGCCGCGGGGGGCTCAACACTGAAGCTTTCTTT. The rearrangement uses TRBV7-9 and TRBJ1-1; a possible D gene is TRBD1 (6 bases). Looked up from germline, CDR1 is SEHNR and CDR2 is FQNEAQ (reference sequence). Trimming took 5 bases from V and 2 from J, leaving 12 bases between them. The CDR3 contains 14 residues.